The rows below give T cell receptor beta chains drawn from one sample of a study of cytomegalovirus exposure and HLA in healthy donors. Profiled with immunoSEQ multiplex PCR; TCRdb holds only in-frame clones, not every one. Of fewer than 250,000 clones listed, more than 60% are singletons. Specimen: PBMCs. These receptors were obtained from a woman aged 25 to 39 in good health and CMV-seronegative. The CDR3 runs from the conserved cysteine through the conserved F or W. Fields, in order: J gene, V gene, D gene, CDR3 protein. A D gene is named only where the DNA matches it firmly.

J: TRBJ1-1; V: TRBV29-1; D: -; CDR3: CSVLPSLIAEAFF
J: TRBJ2-1; V: TRBV7-9; D: -; CDR3: CSSSLAFADDYNEQFF
J: TRBJ2-3; V: TRBV5-1; D: -; CDR3: CASSSDSRVGDTQYF
J: TRBJ2-7; V: TRBV6-4; D: -; CDR3: CASSRLKQPNSYEQYF
J: TRBJ1-5; V: TRBV7-8; D: -; CDR3: CASSLAANQPQHF
J: TRBJ2-7; V: TRBV28; D: TRBD1; CDR3: CASSSIGTGRPYEQYF
J: TRBJ2-1; V: TRBV9; D: TRBD1; CDR3: CASSAGTAAYNEQFF
J: TRBJ1-6; V: TRBV6-1; D: -; CDR3: CATSRDFLDSPLHF
J: TRBJ1-1; V: TRBV6-1; D: -; CDR3: CASSHTGLQIESAFF
J: TRBJ1-2; V: TRBV7-9; D: -; CDR3: CSSSLGTALANYGYTF
J: TRBJ1-1; V: TRBV12-5; D: -; CDR3: CASGLVPGNTEAFF
J: TRBJ1-4; V: TRBV30; D: -; CDR3: CAWSVRVLYNEKLFF
J: TRBJ2-5; V: TRBV4-1; D: -; CDR3: CASSPQGRDQETQYF
J: TRBJ2-3; V: TRBV7-2; D: TRBD1; CDR3: CASSQGVSSTDTQYF
J: TRBJ1-2; V: TRBV30; D: -; CDR3: CAWSVGANYGYTF
J: TRBJ2-3; V: TRBV7-8; D: TRBD1; CDR3: CASSLAPGGTRYF
J: TRBJ1-5; V: TRBV7-9; D: -; CDR3: CASSLGGGWNQPQHF
J: TRBJ1-5; V: TRBV12-5; D: -; CDR3: CASGRAGADHSNQPQHF
J: TRBJ1-3; V: TRBV5-6; D: -; CDR3: CASRSTGAGNTIYF
J: TRBJ1-1; V: TRBV7-9; D: -; CDR3: CASSLLTGLSGTPNTEAFF
J: TRBJ2-1; V: TRBV5-1; D: -; CDR3: CASSQGTEDNEQFF
J: TRBJ2-1; V: TRBV19; D: TRBD2; CDR3: CASSLWLAAYNEQFF
J: -; V: TRBV6-1; D: -; CDR3: CASSELSYEQYF
J: TRBJ2-5; V: TRBV11-3; D: TRBD2; CDR3: CASSLGLAGVKETQYF
J: TRBJ2-5; V: TRBV5-1; D: -; CDR3: CASSLGPSGGPQETQYF
J: TRBJ2-1; V: TRBV11-2; D: -; CDR3: CASSFLLARDEQFF
J: TRBJ2-1; V: TRBV5-1; D: TRBD1; CDR3: CASSLARGQGWDEQFF
J: TRBJ1-3; V: TRBV5-1; D: -; CDR3: CASSLSNTGNTIYF
J: TRBJ2-7; V: TRBV11-2; D: -; CDR3: CASSPGLSYEQYF
J: TRBJ1-5; V: TRBV6-5; D: TRBD1; CDR3: CASSPTGPLNQPQHF
J: TRBJ1-2; V: TRBV29-1; D: -; CDR3: CSVGRGLGYGYTF
J: TRBJ1-4; V: TRBV30; D: -; CDR3: CAWSGVSAEKLFF
J: TRBJ2-2; V: TRBV4-2; D: TRBD2; CDR3: CASSQVLAGEYTGELFF
J: TRBJ2-7; V: TRBV21-1; D: -; CDR3: CASSDSFSSYEQYF
J: TRBJ1-3; V: TRBV11-2; D: -; CDR3: CASRYRSGNTIYF
J: TRBJ2-3; V: TRBV5-6; D: -; CDR3: CASSLTSTDTQYF
J: TRBJ2-7; V: TRBV5-4; D: -; CDR3: CASYPSGGAHYEQYF
J: TRBJ2-1; V: TRBV13; D: -; CDR3: CASSFEGFNEQFF
J: TRBJ1-4; V: TRBV6-6; D: TRBD1; CDR3: CASRKTGSNEKLFF
J: TRBJ2-5; V: TRBV29-1; D: TRBD1; CDR3: CSVVEQGETQYF
J: TRBJ2-7; V: TRBV19; D: -; CDR3: CASSIGQGTYEQYF
J: TRBJ1-5; V: TRBV19; D: TRBD1; CDR3: CASSLGRSDRVSNQPQHF
J: TRBJ1-2; V: TRBV2; D: -; CDR3: CASGLSGEGGYTF
J: TRBJ1-5; V: TRBV6-5; D: -; CDR3: CASREGQLIWPQHF
J: TRBJ1-5; V: TRBV5-1; D: TRBD1; CDR3: CASSRGTGESNQPQHF
J: TRBJ2-2; V: TRBV5-1; D: -; CDR3: CASSLVQGNTGELFF
J: TRBJ2-7; V: TRBV19; D: TRBD1; CDR3: CASSIRAGGGSTYEQYF
J: TRBJ2-6; V: TRBV6-1; D: TRBD1; CDR3: CASTERGGTGANRANVLTF
J: TRBJ2-7; V: TRBV27; D: -; CDR3: CASSLGTGSYEQYF
J: TRBJ1-4; V: TRBV2; D: -; CDR3: CASKEGGQPNEKLFF
J: TRBJ1-2; V: TRBV5-4; D: -; CDR3: CASSLASTGYGYTF
J: TRBJ1-1; V: TRBV7-8; D: -; CDR3: CASSLAVAPRTEAFF
J: TRBJ1-2; V: TRBV29-1; D: -; CDR3: CSVDRVRVSYGYTF